This T cell receptor beta chain was identified during a study of blood T cell repertoires in COVID-19. Overall study: Sites in the United States, Italy and Spain provided acute and convalescent COVID-19 samples. T cells, B-cell-depleted T cells, or PBMCs provided the cDNA or gDNA that served as material.

Original data processing: Counts of nucleated cells, estimated from reference gene primer amplification, were obtained. Some clones are missing from TCRdb's copy, which holds only in-frame ones; the method was immunoSEQ multiplex PCR. From that table come the V and J calls and clone size; the DNA was used to work out D and trimming. The sample consists of 50,000 to 80,000 clones, about four fifths of them appearing once. J lost 9 bases, V lost 1 base, and 12 bases had no gene match. This CDR3 contains 16 residues. Per germline, CDR1 LGHNA and CDR2 YNFKEQ. This clone has at least ten counts. Sequencing was done on a sample of peripheral blood. This receptor was obtained from a human donor in a cohort sampled during active COVID-19. V gene TRBV4-2 combines with J gene TRBJ2-1, with 7 positions matching TRBD2. The CDR3 DNA follows: TGTGCCAGCAGCCAAGGAACCGGACTAGTACTGGGTGAGCAGTTCTTC. Translating gives CASSQGTGLVLGEQFF.